A single sample is the source of the 12 T cell receptor beta chains below, sequenced in a study of memory CD4+ T cells and cytomegalovirus serostatus. Single viable CD3+CD4+CD8-CD45RO+ cells were sorted as the memory CD4+ T cells. The assay was immunoSEQ multiplex PCR, and TCRdb's table has in-frame clones only and misses some. The sample includes some 56,000 clones, around 76% of them seen just once. Sequencing was carried out using memory CD4+ T cells from blood. These receptors originate from an adult in good health and CMV-seronegative.

This chain links TRBV19 with TRBJ1-5; TRBD1 matches at 10 bases. The CDR3 extends over 16 amino acids. The junction had 8 bases not matched to a gene; V was cut back by 7 bases and J by 2 bases. The germline gives CDR1 LNHDA, CDR2 SQIVND (reference sequence). The CDR3 DNA sequence: TGTGCCAGTAAAGCCCGACAGGGGGCAGGCAATCAGCCCCAGCATTTT. Protein product: CASKARQGAGNQPQHF.

Here the CDR3 DNA reads TGTGCCAGCAGCGTAGACGGGGCCAATCAGCCCCAGCATTTT. This codes for CASSVDGANQPQHF. V and J are TRBV9 and TRBJ1-5; tentatively, D is TRBD1 (5 bases). V shed 0 bases and J shed 3 bases, with 7 bases lying between them. CDR3 length: 14 amino acids. In germline, CDR1 is SGDLS, CDR2 YYNGEE.

This clone turned up a few times. The chain couples TRBV7-3 to TRBJ1-5; 7 bases match TRBD1. J lost 2 bases, V lost 8 bases, and 3 bases had no gene match. The CDR3 is 13 amino acids. The germline CDR1 and CDR2 sequences are SGHTA and FQGTGA. The CDR3 loop reads CASETGGNQPQHF. For the CDR3, the DNA is TGTGCCAGCGAAACAGGGGGCAATCAGCCCCAGCATTTT.

The chain has TRBV7-7 and TRBJ2-7, with D uncertain. Germline-derived CDR1 and CDR2 are SSHAT and FNYEAQ (reference sequence). There are 9 residues in the CDR3. The CDR3 spells CATNNEQYF. The CDR3 DNA sequence: TGTGCTACCAATAACGAGCAGTACTTC.

In its sample, this clone was seen a few times. This chain uses TRBV29-1 with TRBJ2-2; perhaps TRBD2 as D (6 bases). Germline V lookup: CDR1 SQVTM, CDR2 ANQGSEA. Trimming removed 4 bases at V and 2 bases at J, with 11 bases between. The CDR3 length is 14 residues. CDR3 residues: CSVGWRGNTGELFF. The CDR3 DNA sequence: TGCAGCGTTGGGTGGCGGGGTAACACCGGGGAGCTGTTTTTT.

In its sample, this clone was seen a few times. The V gene is TRBV5-5, the J gene TRBJ1-1, with 7 bases identical to TRBD1. J gave up 10 bases and V 4 bases, and 13 bases lay outside the gene matches. This CDR3 comprises 14 residues. Germline lookup yields CDR1 SGHKS and CDR2 YYEKEE (reference sequence). The CDR3 is CASSRSGQAPGAFF. The CDR3 DNA follows: TGTGCCAGCAGCCGTTCAGGACAGGCGCCTGGAGCTTTCTTT.

The chain recombines TRBV5-1 with TRBJ1-2, with TRBD1 identical over 7 bases. Germline V gene lookup returns CDR1 SGHRS and CDR2 YFSETQ. V gave up 0 bases and J gave up 5 bases; unmatched junction bases: 4. The CDR3 has 14 residues. CDR3 protein: CASSLEGQRYGYTF. The CDR3 DNA follows: TGCGCCAGCAGCTTGGAGGGACAGAGATATGGCTACACCTTC.

The chain combines TRBV5-1 with TRBJ1-4, with D perhaps TRBD1 (6 bases). The CDR3 runs 14 residues. Germline CDR1 SGHRS, CDR2 YFSETQ. Trimming stripped 4 bases from V and 0 bases from J, with 7 bases between. CDR3 nucleotides: TGCGCCAGCAGCCCAGGGGCAACTAATGAAAAACTGTTTTTT. Translation: CASSPGATNEKLFF.

The gene calls are TRBV2 and TRBJ2-6, with a weak D call TRBD1 (5 bases). This CDR3 region has 15 residues. Germline V lookup: CDR1 SNHLY, CDR2 FYNNEI. V lost 5 bases to trimming and J lost 4 bases, with 12 bases between them. CDR3 sequence (DNA): TGTGCCAGCAGTCCCGACAGATCAGGGGCCAACGTCCTGACTTTC. This codes for CASSPDRSGANVLTF.

The chain is built from TRBV11-2 and TRBJ2-7; no definite D call. The V end lost 0 bases, the J end lost 3 bases, and 6 bases lay between the germline ends. Per the germline V gene, CDR1 is SGHAT and CDR2 is FQNNGV. This CDR3 contains 13 residues. In DNA form, the CDR3 reads TGTGCCAGCAGCTTAGATCTTTACTACGAGCAGTACTTC. Amino acid sequence: CASSLDLYYEQYF.

This chain joins TRBV7-2 and TRBJ1-2; D call uncertain. This CDR3 spans 15 amino acids. Germline CDR1 SGHTA, CDR2 FQGNSA. Trimming removed 1 base from V and 8 bases from J, with 17 bases in between. The CDR3 spells CASSLESQPRGGYTF. In DNA, the CDR3 is TGTGCCAGCAGCTTAGAGTCCCAGCCCCGCGGCGGCTACACCTTC.

The rearrangement uses TRBV4-3 and TRBJ1-2, with D unresolved. The germline V and J ends were trimmed by 1 base and 4 bases, with 10 bases remaining between them. The CDR3 contains 14 residues. Looked up from germline, CDR1 is LGHNA and CDR2 is YSLEER. Here the CDR3 DNA reads TGCGCCAGCAGCCAAGCAAGGCTCCCCTATGGCTACACCTTC. It is translated as CASSQARLPYGYTF.